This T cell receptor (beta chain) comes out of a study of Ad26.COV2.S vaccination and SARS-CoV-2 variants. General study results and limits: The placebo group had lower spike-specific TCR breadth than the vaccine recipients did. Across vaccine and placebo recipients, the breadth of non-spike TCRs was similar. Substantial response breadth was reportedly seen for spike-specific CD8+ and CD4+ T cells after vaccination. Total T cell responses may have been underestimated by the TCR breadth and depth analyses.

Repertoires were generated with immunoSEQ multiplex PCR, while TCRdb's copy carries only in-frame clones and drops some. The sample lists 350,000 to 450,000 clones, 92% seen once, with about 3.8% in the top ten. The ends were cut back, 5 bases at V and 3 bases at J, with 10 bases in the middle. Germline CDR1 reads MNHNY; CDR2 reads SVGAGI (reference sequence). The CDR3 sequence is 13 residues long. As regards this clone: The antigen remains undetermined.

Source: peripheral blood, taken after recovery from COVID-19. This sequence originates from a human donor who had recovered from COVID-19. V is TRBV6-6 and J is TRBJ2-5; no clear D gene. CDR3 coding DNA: TGTGCCAGCAGTACTCGTGGGGAAGAGACCCAGTACTTC. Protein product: CASSTRGEETQYF.